This T cell receptor (beta chain) emerged from a study of cytomegalovirus exposure and HLA in healthy donors. Study-wide findings and caveats: Per a prior analysis, the majority of TCR beta V segments were productive roughly 90% or roughly 30% of the time. Three of the chains that were CMV-associated were confirmed in vitro to be specific for CMV antigens. In a later analysis, across HLA loci, associated TCR counts were highest for DRB1, lowest for HLA-C.

The study ran its PCR with 60 Vbeta and 13 Jbeta primers. TCRdb's table, derived via immunoSEQ multiplex PCR, lists solely in-frame clones and lacks some. The sample shows under 200,000 clones, 65% to 90% of them seen only once. Trimming took off 7 bases at V and 2 bases at J, with 13 bases between the two ends. Germline values: CDR1 SGDLS, CDR2 YYNGEE. The CDR3 runs 14 residues. The donors were healthy bone marrow donors. About this clone itself: Its specificity is unknown.

The rearrangement uses TRBV9 and TRBJ2-1; possible D gene TRBD2, 5 bases. The TCR sequence derives from a man in his fifties or sixties in good health and CMV-seropositive. Sample: PBMCs. The CDR3 coding sequence is TGTGCCAGCGGCGGCGGGTTCACCTACAATGAGCAGTTCTTC. It is translated as CASGGGFTYNEQFF.